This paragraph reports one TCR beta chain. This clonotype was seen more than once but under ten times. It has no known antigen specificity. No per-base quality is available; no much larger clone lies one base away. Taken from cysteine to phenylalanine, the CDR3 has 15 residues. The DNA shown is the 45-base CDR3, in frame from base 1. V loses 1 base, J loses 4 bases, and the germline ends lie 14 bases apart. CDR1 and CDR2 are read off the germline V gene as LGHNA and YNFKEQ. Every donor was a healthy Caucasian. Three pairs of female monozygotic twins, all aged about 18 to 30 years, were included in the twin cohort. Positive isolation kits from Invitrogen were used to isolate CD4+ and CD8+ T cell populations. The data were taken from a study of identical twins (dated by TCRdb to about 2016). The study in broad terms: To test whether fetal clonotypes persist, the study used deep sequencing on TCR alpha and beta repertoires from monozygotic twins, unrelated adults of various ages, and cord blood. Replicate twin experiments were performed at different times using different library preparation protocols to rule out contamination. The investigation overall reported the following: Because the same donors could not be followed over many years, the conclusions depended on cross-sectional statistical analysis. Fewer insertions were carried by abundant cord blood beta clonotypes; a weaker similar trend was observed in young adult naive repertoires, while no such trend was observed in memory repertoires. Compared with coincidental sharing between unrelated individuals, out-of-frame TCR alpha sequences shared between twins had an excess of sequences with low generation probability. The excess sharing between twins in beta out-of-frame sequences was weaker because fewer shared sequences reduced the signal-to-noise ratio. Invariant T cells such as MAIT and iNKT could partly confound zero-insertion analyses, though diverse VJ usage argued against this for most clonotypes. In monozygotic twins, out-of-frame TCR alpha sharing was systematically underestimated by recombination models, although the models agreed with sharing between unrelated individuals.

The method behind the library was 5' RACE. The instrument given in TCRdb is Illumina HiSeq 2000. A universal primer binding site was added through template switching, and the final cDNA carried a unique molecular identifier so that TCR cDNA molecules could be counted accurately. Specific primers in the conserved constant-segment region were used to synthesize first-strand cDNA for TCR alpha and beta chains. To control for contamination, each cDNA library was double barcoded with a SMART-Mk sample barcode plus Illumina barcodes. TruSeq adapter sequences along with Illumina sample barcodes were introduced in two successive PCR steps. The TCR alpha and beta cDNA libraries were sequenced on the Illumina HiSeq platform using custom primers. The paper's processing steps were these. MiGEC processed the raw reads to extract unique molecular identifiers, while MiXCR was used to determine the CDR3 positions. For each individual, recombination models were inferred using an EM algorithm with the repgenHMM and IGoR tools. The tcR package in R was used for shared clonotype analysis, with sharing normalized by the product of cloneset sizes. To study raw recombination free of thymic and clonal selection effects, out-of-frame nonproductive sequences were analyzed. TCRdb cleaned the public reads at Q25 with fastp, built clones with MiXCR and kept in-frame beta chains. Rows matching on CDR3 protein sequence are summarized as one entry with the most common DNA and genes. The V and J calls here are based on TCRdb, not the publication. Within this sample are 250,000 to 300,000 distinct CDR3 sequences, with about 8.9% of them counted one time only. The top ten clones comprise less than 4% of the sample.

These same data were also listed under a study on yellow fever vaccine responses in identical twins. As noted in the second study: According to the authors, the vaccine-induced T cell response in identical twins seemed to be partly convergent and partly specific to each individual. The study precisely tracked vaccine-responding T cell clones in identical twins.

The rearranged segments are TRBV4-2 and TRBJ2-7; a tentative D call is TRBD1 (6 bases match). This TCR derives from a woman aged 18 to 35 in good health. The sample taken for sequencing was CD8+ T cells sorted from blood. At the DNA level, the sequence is TGTGCCAGCAGCCAAGTCGGCAGAACAGGGTACGAGCAGTACTTC. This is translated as CASSQVGRTGYEQYF.